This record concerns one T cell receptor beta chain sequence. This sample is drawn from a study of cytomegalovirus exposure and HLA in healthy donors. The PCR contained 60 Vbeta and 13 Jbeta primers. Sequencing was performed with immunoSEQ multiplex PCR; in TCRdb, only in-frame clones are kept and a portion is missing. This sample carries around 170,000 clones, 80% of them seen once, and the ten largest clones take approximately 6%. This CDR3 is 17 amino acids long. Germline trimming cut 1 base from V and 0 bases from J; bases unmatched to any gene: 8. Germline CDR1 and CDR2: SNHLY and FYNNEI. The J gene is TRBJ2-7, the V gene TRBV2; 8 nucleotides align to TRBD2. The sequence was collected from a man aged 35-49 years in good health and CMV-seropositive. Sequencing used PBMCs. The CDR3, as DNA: TGTGCCAGCAGTGAAGGAGCGGGGGCCGGGAGCTCCTACGAGCAGTACTTC. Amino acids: CASSEGAGAGSSYEQYF.